The 10 T cell receptor beta chains below all came from one sample that was sequenced in a study of spatial heterogeneity in lung cancer. Time point: sample taken at primary tumor resection. TCRdb re-analysed the 5' RACE reads in MiXCR, keeping a single row per CDR3 protein. The profile shows 20,000 to 25,000 distinct CDR3 sequences, about 7.6% of them singletons. The specimen was PBMCs, collected at surgery. Receptor source: a male donor with early-stage non-small cell lung cancer.

This clonotype came up many times. The chain recombines TRBV20-1 with TRBJ1-5; a possible D gene is TRBD1 (6 bases). The CDR3 is 16 amino acids. With 2 bases removed from V and 1 base from J, the gap between germline ends came to 15 bases. The germline CDR1 and CDR2 sequences are DFQATT and SNEGSKA (reference sequence). The CDR3 coding sequence is TGCAGTGCTAGATTATCGGGGGCTCTAAGCAATCAGCCCCAGCATTTT. This sequence encodes CSARLSGALSNQPQHF.

This clonotype was seen many times. V is TRBV7-9 and J is TRBJ2-7; D remains unclear. This CDR3 has 12 residues. Trimming left V 4 bases short and J 2 bases short, with 6 bases between. Germline V CDR1 and CDR2: SEHNR, FQNEAQ (reference sequence). The CDR3 region has the DNA TGTGCCAGCAGCTCTATGACCTACGAGCAGTACTTC. Its translation: CASSSMTYEQYF.

The chain employs TRBV7-2 and TRBJ1-1; possible D gene TRBD1, 6 bases. This CDR3 is 13 amino acids long. Per the germline V gene, CDR1 is SGHTA and CDR2 is FQGNSA. V lost 5 bases to trimming and J lost 6 bases, with 13 bases between them. Here the CDR3 reads CASSTTGKAEAFF. CDR3 nucleotides: TGTGCCAGCAGCACAACAGGGAAGGCTGAAGCTTTCTTT. The full variable domain, in which reference TRBV7-2 and TRBJ1-1 provide the parts outside the CDR3, is GAGVSQSPSNKVTEKGKDVELRCDPISGHTALYWYRQSLGQGLEFLIYFQGNSAPDKSGLPSDRFSAERTGGSVSTLTIQRTQQEDSAVYLCASSTTGKAEAFFGQGTRLTVV.

This clonotype was picked up many times. The chain uses TRBV19 and TRBJ1-2, with TRBD1 as a possible D gene (6 bases). The CDR3 is 13 residues long. CDR1 is LNHDA, CDR2 SQIVND, per germline (reference sequence). The V and J ends lost 3 bases and 6 bases respectively, with 11 bases between them. The CDR3 spells CASSMRTVDGYTF. DNA of the CDR3: TGTGCCAGTAGTATGCGGACAGTCGATGGCTACACCTTC.

This clonotype was counted at least ten times. The chain employs TRBV11-2 and TRBJ2-1; a possible D gene is TRBD2 (7 bases). This CDR3 comprises 14 residues. Between the trimmed V and J ends, which lost 5 bases and 5 bases, there was a span of 13 bases. The V gene's germline CDR1 is SGHAT and CDR2 FQNNGV. CDR3 protein: CASSPLRGHNEQFF. CDR3 in DNA: TGTGCCAGCAGCCCTCTGCGGGGGCACAATGAGCAGTTCTTC. Supplemented by reference TRBV11-2 and TRBJ2-1, the full variable domain reads EAGVAQSPRYKIIEKRQSVAFWCNPISGHATLYWYQQILGQGPKLLIQFQNNGVVDDSQLPKDRFSAERLKGVDSTLKIQPAKLEDSAVYLCASSPLRGHNEQFFGPGTRLTVL.

In this sample, this clonotype turned up many times. J is TRBJ2-3 and V is TRBV18; possible D gene TRBD1, 5 bases. Trimming pared 4 bases from V and 0 bases from J, leaving 8 bases between. The V gene's germline CDR1 is KGHSH and CDR2 LQKENI. This CDR3 contains 14 residues. In DNA form, the CDR3 reads TGTGCCAGCTCACGACAGATGAGCACAGATACGCAGTATTTT. Its translation is CASSRQMSTDTQYF.

There are many counts of this clonotype. This chain links TRBV6-6 with TRBJ1-2; 8 bases are shared with TRBD1. Trimming cost V 0 bases and J 8 bases; bases outside gene matches: 8. Germline loops: CDR1 MNHNY, CDR2 SVGAGI (reference sequence). The CDR3 has 15 amino acids. In DNA, the CDR3 is TGTGCCAGCAGTTACTCGAACGACAGGGGTCAAGGCTACACCTTC. Translation gives CASSYSNDRGQGYTF.

This clonotype showed up many times. V and J are TRBV6-2 or TRBV6-3 and TRBJ1-5; maybe TRBD1 (6 bases). The V end lost 0 bases, the J end lost 4 bases, and 10 bases lay between the germline ends. Germline-derived CDR1 and CDR2 are MNHEY and SVGEGT. The CDR3 is 15 residues long. The CDR3 region is CASSYSTGRNQPQHF. The CDR3 DNA reads as TGTGCCAGCAGTTACTCAACAGGGAGGAATCAGCCCCAGCATTTT.

The table lists this clonotype with many counts. V gene TRBV5-1 combines with J gene TRBJ2-1; no definite D call. Trimming removed 0 bases at V and 7 bases at J, with 5 bases between. Per the germline V gene, CDR1 is SGHRS and CDR2 is YFSETQ. The CDR3 has 12 amino acids. The CDR3 DNA reads as TGCGCCAGCAGCTTGGGGGGAAATGAGCAGTTCTTC. Residues: CASSLGGNEQFF.

This clonotype was seen many times. The chain recombines TRBV20-1 with TRBJ1-6, with D possibly TRBD1 on 6 matching bases. Trimming took 1 base from V and 4 from J, leaving 11 bases between them. Germline V CDR1 and CDR2: DFQATT, SNEGSKA (reference sequence). The CDR3 has 15 amino acids. CDR3 amino acids: CSARVGAAYNSPLHF. In nucleotides, the CDR3 is TGCAGTGCTAGAGTGGGGGCAGCTTATAATTCACCCCTCCACTTT.